A selection of T cell receptor beta chains follows, all from one sample in a study of OX40 agonist ivuxolimab in advanced cancers. Clones were read by immunoSEQ multiplex PCR, and TCRdb kept only the in-frame ones, dropping some. The table shows around 64,000 clones, with around 84% occurring only once. The source material was CD4+ or CD8+ T cells sorted from blood, sampled in a trial of the OX40 agonist ivuxolimab. These receptors were collected from an adult with an advanced solid tumor such as melanoma, head and neck, liver or kidney cancer. CDR3s include the opening cysteine and the closing phenylalanine or tryptophan. The D gene is left open where the match is weak.

NA	TRBV6-1	13	TRBJ1-5	CASRTGLNQPQHF
TRBD1	TRBV6-6	16	TRBJ1-1	CASSRRDSGGNTEAFF
TRBD1	TRBV5-1	18	TRBJ1-5	CASAVPGQGAKGNQPQHF
NA	TRBV29-1	14	TRBJ1-1	CSVDDGSGEDEAFF
TRBD1	TRBV2	15	TRBJ1-5	CASSEWTGSNQPQHF
NA	TRBV6-1	14	TRBJ1-2	CASFDWGERYGYTF
NA	TRBV2	13	TRBJ1-2	CASRREQQDGYTF
NA	TRBV5-4	13	TRBJ1-1	CASSWGKGTEAFF
NA	TRBV6-5	14	TRBJ1-2	CASSYGGGNYGYTF
NA	TRBV20-1	11	TRBJ1-4	CSASLREKLFF
TRBD1	TRBV5-1	13	TRBJ1-1	CASSLMDRGEAFF
NA	TRBV18	15	TRBJ2-5	CASSPRAATQETQYF
TRBD2	TRBV9	18	TRBJ2-1	CASSVVSSTSGRLVEQFF
TRBD2	TRBV29-1	17	TRBJ2-1	CSAAGTSGRGVYNEQFF
NA	TRBV5-1	15	TRBJ2-7	CASSFQGTASYEQYF